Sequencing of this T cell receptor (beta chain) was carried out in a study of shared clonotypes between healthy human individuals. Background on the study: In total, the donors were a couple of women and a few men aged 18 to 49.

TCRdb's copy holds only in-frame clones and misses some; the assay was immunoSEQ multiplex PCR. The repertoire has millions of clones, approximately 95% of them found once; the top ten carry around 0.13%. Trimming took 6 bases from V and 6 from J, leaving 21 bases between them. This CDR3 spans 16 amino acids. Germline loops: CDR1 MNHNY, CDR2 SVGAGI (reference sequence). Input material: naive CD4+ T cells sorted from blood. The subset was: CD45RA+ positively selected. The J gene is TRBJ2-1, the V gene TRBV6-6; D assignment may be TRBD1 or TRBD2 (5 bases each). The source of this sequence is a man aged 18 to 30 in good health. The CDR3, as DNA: TGTGCCAGCAGGGGGCGCACTAGTGTGCTCATCAATGAGCAGTTCTTC. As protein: CASRGRTSVLINEQFF.